Listed below are T cell receptor beta chains from one sample, sequenced in a study of cytomegalovirus exposure and HLA in healthy donors. The assay was immunoSEQ multiplex PCR, and TCRdb's table has in-frame clones only and misses some. The sample shows 200,000 or so clones, 76% of them seen only once. Sequenced input: PBMCs. All receptors derive from a young man in good health and CMV-seronegative. The CDR3 runs from the conserved cysteine through the conserved F or W. Fields, in order: clone size, J gene, D gene, V gene, CDR3 DNA, CDR3 protein. The D gene is left open where the match is weak. Some rows have no size entry. The others give once, few or many, or a class for an expanded clone.

>-|TRBJ1-5|-|TRBV5-8
TGTGCCAGCAGCGCGCCCGGGGGAGGCGAGCCCCAGCATTTT
CASSAPGGGEPQHF
>-|TRBJ2-3|-|TRBV10-1
TGCGCCAGCAGTGAAATTGGGTTTGAGGCAGATACGCAGTATTTT
CASSEIGFEADTQYF
>-|TRBJ1-1|TRBD1|TRBV19
TGTGCCAGTACTCCCAGGGCCGGGACAGGGTCGACCGAAGCTTTCTTT
CASTPRAGTGSTEAFF
>-|TRBJ1-1|-|TRBV19
TGTGCCAGTAGTATAGATCCCATCAGGGACACTGAAGCTTTCTTT
CASSIDPIRDTEAFF
>-|TRBJ1-2|-|TRBV25-1
TGTGCCAGCAGCGCTCGGTCTGGACTTGGCTACACCTTC
CASSARSGLGYTF
>-|TRBJ2-1|TRBD2|TRBV4-2
TGTGCCAGCAGCCAAGATGGGCAGCGGGAGAGCAATGAGCAGTTCTTC
CASSQDGQRESNEQFF
>-|TRBJ2-5|TRBD2|TRBV30
TGTGCCTGGAGTCGCTTAGCGGGAGGTATAGAGACCCAGTACTTC
CAWSRLAGGIETQYF
>once|TRBJ2-7|TRBD1|TRBV6-1
TGTGCCAGCAGTGAAGGGGGGACAGCCTACGAGCAGTACTTC
CASSEGGTAYEQYF
>few|TRBJ1-1|-|TRBV6-6
TGTGCCAGCAGTTACTACTCCATGTTCGCAGAAGCTTTCTTT
CASSYYSMFAEAFF
>-|TRBJ2-7|-|TRBV27
TGTGCCAGCAGTTCAGCTTCCGGGACAATCTACGAGCAGTACTTC
CASSSASGTIYEQYF